Here is one T cell receptor (beta chain) with its context. The sample comes from a study of blood T cell repertoires in COVID-19. Study overall: Samples taken during acute and convalescent COVID-19 were collected in the United States, Italy and Spain.

Clinical history as reported by participants underpinned cohort assignment. In Cohort 3, a recovered donor had either two negative PCRs, clearance, or symptom resolution. Original processing notes: Quantification of nucleated cells was approximated via reference gene primer amplification. Here immunoSEQ multiplex PCR was the method, and the copy in TCRdb shows in-frame clones only, minus some. For V, J and clone size, that table is used; D and trimming come from the DNA. The table has 310,000 or so clones, 87% seen once. This CDR3 has 13 residues. Germline trimming cut 3 bases from V and 7 bases from J; bases unmatched to any gene: 2.

The sequenced sample consisted of PBMCs or T cells enriched from blood (not recorded which). The V call is TRBV12-3 or TRBV12-4, the J call TRBJ1-2, with 10 bases fitting TRBD1. This receptor was identified in a woman younger than 35 who had recovered from COVID-19. This CDR3 is CASSFRTGGGYTF. The CDR3 DNA follows: TGTGCCAGCAGTTTTCGGACAGGGGGTGGCTACACCTTC.